This T cell receptor beta chain was sequenced in a study of OX40 agonist ivuxolimab in advanced cancers. About the research overall: A mean age of about 56 years, range about 23 to 80, was recorded, and roughly 80% were male. Study-level findings and limits: In the 0.1-3.0 mg/kg groups, partial responders showed among the lowest expansion.

Baseline was the first blood sampling point, followed by cycle 4 day 1 and cycle 7 day 1. Concerning this clone itself: The antigen remains unidentified.

Using immunoSEQ multiplex PCR, the repertoire was profiled, and TCRdb retains in-frame clones only, with some absent. Here the sample spans around 23,000 clones, approximately 80% being singletons. V trimming: 2 bases; J trimming: 1 base; junction bases outside the gene matches: 5. The germline gives CDR1 MDHEN, CDR2 SYDVKM. This CDR3 has 15 amino acids. Material: CD4+ or CD8+ T cells sorted from blood, obtained in a trial of the OX40 agonist ivuxolimab. The chain uses TRBV28 and TRBJ2-7, with TRBD1 matching 7 bases. This clonotype was obtained from an adult with an advanced solid tumor such as melanoma, head and neck, liver or kidney cancer. CDR3 protein: CASSLEGQRSYEQYF. The CDR3 DNA reads TGTGCCAGCAGTTTAGAGGGACAGCGGTCCTACGAGCAGTACTTC.